A single sample gave rise to the 27 T cell receptor beta chains below, sequenced in a study of OX40 agonist ivuxolimab in advanced cancers. The assay was immunoSEQ multiplex PCR, and TCRdb's table has in-frame clones only and misses some. The sample has roughly 69,000 clones, 90% to 95% seen once. Sequencing used CD4+ or CD8+ T cells sorted from blood, obtained in a trial of the OX40 agonist ivuxolimab. Receptor source: an adult with an advanced solid tumor such as melanoma, head and neck, liver or kidney cancer.

Concerning this clone: The same CDR3 arises from other DNA sequences in this sample as well. The chain links TRBV27 to TRBJ1-3; no clear D gene. The CDR3 is 16 residues long. Trimming left V 3 bases short and J 0 bases short, with 12 bases between. Per the germline V gene, CDR1 is MNHEY and CDR2 is SMNVEV (reference sequence). CDR3 sequence: CASSFRGPSSGNTIYF. The CDR3 region has the DNA TGTGCCAGCAGTTTTAGAGGTCCTTCCTCTGGAAACACCATATATTTT.

V usage is TRBV9 and J usage is TRBJ2-1; the match to TRBD2 covers 11 bases. The germline gives CDR1 SGDLS, CDR2 YYNGEE. The CDR3 has 15 residues. The V gene end was trimmed by 3 bases and the J gene end by 7 bases; junction bases not matched to a gene: 6. CDR3 coding DNA: TGTGCCAGCAGCGCCGGGACTAGCGGCCTGAATGAGCAGTTCTTC. This translates into CASSAGTSGLNEQFF.

The chain couples TRBV27 to TRBJ1-1; possible D gene TRBD1, 5 bases. Germline CDR1 and CDR2: MNHEY and SMNVEV (reference sequence). This CDR3 comprises 14 residues. V lost 5 bases, J lost 7 bases, and 17 bases lay in between. In nucleotides, the CDR3 is TGTGCCAGCAGTCCGGGCGGGGCAGAGCTTGAAGCTTTCTTT. Protein product: CASSPGGAELEAFF.

The rearrangement links TRBV4-2 to TRBJ2-2; 10 nucleotides agree with TRBD2. V shed 0 bases and J 5 bases; nucleotides not matched to a gene: 6. The CDR3 runs 17 residues. Germline lookup yields CDR1 LGHNA and CDR2 YNFKEQ. The CDR3: CASSQDWSSGSTGELFF. The CDR3 DNA reads TGTGCCAGCAGCCAAGATTGGTCTAGCGGGAGTACCGGGGAGCTGTTTTTT.

The gene calls are TRBV28 and TRBJ1-5; D perhaps matches TRBD1 (5 bases). This CDR3 contains 14 residues. From germline, CDR1 is MDHEN and CDR2 SYDVKM. Trimming removed 6 bases at V and 0 bases at J, with 9 bases between. The CDR3 DNA reads as TGTGCCAGCAGACGACAGTATAGCAATCAGCCCCAGCATTTT. Encoded protein: CASRRQYSNQPQHF.

The J gene is TRBJ2-1, the V gene TRBV6-6; no reliable D call. Germline CDR1 reads MNHNY; CDR2 reads SVGAGI (reference sequence). The CDR3 covers 14 residues. The germline V and J ends were trimmed by 2 bases and 1 base, with 6 bases remaining between them. The CDR3 DNA sequence: TGTGCCAGCAGTTACGAAGTGTCCTACAATGAGCAGTTCTTC. Its protein product is CASSYEVSYNEQFF.

V usage is TRBV15 and J usage is TRBJ1-5; D is unresolved. Germline CDR1 and CDR2: LNHNV and YYDKDF (reference sequence). Trimming took 0 bases from V and 5 from J, leaving 20 bases between them. This CDR3 is built from 18 residues. The CDR3 reads CATSRDLYDPGRDQPQHF. In DNA form, the CDR3 reads TGTGCCACCAGCAGAGATCTTTACGACCCAGGACGAGATCAGCCCCAGCATTTT.

The J gene is TRBJ2-5, the V gene TRBV5-4; 9 nucleotides agree with TRBD2. Germline CDR1 SGHNT, CDR2 YYREEE (reference sequence). V trimming: 1 base; J trimming: 5 bases; junction bases outside the gene matches: 6. This CDR3 region has 15 residues. Here the CDR3 reads CASSLLAGGLETQYF. DNA for the CDR3: TGTGCCAGCAGCTTGCTCGCGGGAGGGCTCGAGACCCAGTACTTC.

The V and J genes are TRBV5-4 and TRBJ2-5; 10 bases are a match to TRBD2. Trimming cost V 4 bases and J 2 bases; bases outside gene matches: 5. Germline V gives CDR1 SGHNT, CDR2 YYREEE (reference sequence). This CDR3 is built from 15 residues. CDR3 sequence (DNA): TGTGCCAGCAGCACACTAGCGGGATTACAAGAGACCCAGTACTTC. As protein: CASSTLAGLQETQYF.

This chain links TRBV5-6 with TRBJ2-5; D may be TRBD2 (6 bases). The CDR3 has 12 amino acids. CDR1 SGHDT and CDR2 YYEEEE come from the germline V gene. Trimming pared 3 bases from V and 3 bases from J, leaving 6 bases between. The CDR3 loop reads CASSWEEETQYF. In nucleotides, the CDR3 is TGTGCCAGCAGCTGGGAGGAAGAGACCCAGTACTTC. Filled out from reference TRBV5-6 and TRBJ2-5, the complete variable domain reads DAGVTQSPTHLIKTRGQQVTLRCSPKSGHDTVSWYQQALGQGPQFIFQYYEEEERQRGNFPDRFSGHQFPNYSSELNVNALLLGDSALYLCASSWEEETQYFGPGTRLLVL.

In nucleotides, the CDR3 is TGCGCCAGCAGCCAGAGGGCACAGTCACGGGACACCATATATTTT. Translated: CASSQRAQSRDTIYF. The V and J genes are TRBV4-1 and TRBJ1-3; D is unclear. This CDR3 region has 15 residues. Trimming took off 3 bases at V and 8 bases at J, with 17 bases between the two ends. CDR1 is MGHRA and CDR2 is YSYEKL in the germline V gene.

The chain couples TRBV2 to TRBJ2-1; unclear D gene. Deletions cut 7 bases from V and 7 bases from J, with 14 bases between. Per the germline V gene, CDR1 is SNHLY and CDR2 is FYNNEI. The CDR3 has 13 amino acids. In DNA, the CDR3 is TGTGCCAGCATCGATAGAATGAAGAATGAGCAGTTCTTC. It codes for CASIDRMKNEQFF.

The chain has TRBV4-2 and TRBJ1-1; weak D call: TRBD1 (6 bases). Germline CDR1 LGHNA, CDR2 YNFKEQ. V gave up 0 bases and J gave up 5 bases, with 16 bases separating them. This CDR3 has 16 amino acids. The CDR3 nucleotides read TGTGCCAGCAGCCAAGATCGGATGGGGGGCAGGACTGAAGCTTTCTTT. Translating gives CASSQDRMGGRTEAFF.

The chain uses TRBV11-3 and TRBJ2-1, with D possibly TRBD1 on 5 matching bases. V was clipped by 1 base and J by 3 bases, with 13 bases between them. This CDR3 is 16 amino acids long. The germline gives CDR1 SGHNT, CDR2 YENEEA. The DNA of the CDR3 is TGTGCCAGCAGCTTAGTAAGGACAAGGAACTACAATGAGCAGTTCTTC. It yields the protein CASSLVRTRNYNEQFF.

This sequence joins TRBV27 and TRBJ2-7; 11 bases match TRBD2. CDR1 and CDR2 (germline): MNHEY, SMNVEV (reference sequence). This CDR3 spans 16 amino acids. Trimming took 5 bases from V and 7 from J; bases not matched to a gene: 13. The CDR3 nucleotides are TGTGCCAGCAGTCCCCGACTTCAGGGACTAGCGGCTGAGCAGTACGTC. Protein sequence: CASSPRLQGLAAEQYV.

This clone came up a few times. The chain combines TRBV6-5 with TRBJ1-6; D ambiguous. CDR1 and CDR2 from the germline V gene are MNHEY and SVGAGI. V was shortened by 2 bases and J by 7 bases, with 9 bases between the two germline ends. The CDR3 contains 14 residues. The CDR3 sequence is CASSYDLTNSPLHF. In DNA, the CDR3 is TGTGCCAGCAGTTACGATCTGACGAATTCACCCCTCCACTTT.

V and J are TRBV7-6 and TRBJ1-5; perhaps TRBD1 as D (6 bases). The V gene lost 3 bases and the J gene lost 9 bases, with 18 bases spanning the gap. This CDR3 is 15 amino acids long. Germline values: CDR1 SGHVS, CDR2 FNYEAQ. The CDR3 bases are TGTGCCAGCAGCTTGTCTGGGGGGCTAATTGCGCCCCAGCATTTT. Translating gives CASSLSGGLIAPQHF.

V gene TRBV11-1 combines with J gene TRBJ2-2; 7 bases map to TRBD1. The V and J ends lost 3 bases and 4 bases, in that order; junction bases with no gene match: 2. The CDR3 runs to 14 residues. Germline V lookup: CDR1 SGHAT, CDR2 FQDESV (reference sequence). The CDR3 DNA reads TGTGCCAGCAGCTTGCCAGGGGGCACCGGGGAGCTGTTTTTT. This gives the protein CASSLPGGTGELFF.

The chain has TRBV28 and TRBJ2-3; D is unresolved. V dropped 10 bases and J dropped 1 base, with 12 bases sitting between them. The CDR3 is 13 residues long. Germline lookup yields CDR1 MDHEN and CDR2 SYDVKM. CDR3 DNA: TGTGCCACCGCCGGGCCGGGCACAGATACGCAGTATTTT. This codes for CATAGPGTDTQYF.

As regards this clone: A much larger clone differs from this one at a single base, so this may be a read error. This CDR3 reads CVSSTGPIGPQHF. CDR3 nucleotides: TGTGTCAGCAGTACAGGCCCCATTGGACCCCAGCATTTT. This chain uses TRBV2 with TRBJ1-5, with D perhaps matching TRBD1 (5 bases). The germline V gene encodes CDR1 SNHLY and CDR2 FYNNEI. The CDR3 covers 13 residues.

This sequence joins TRBV5-4 and TRBJ2-5; D may be TRBD1 (5 bases). This CDR3 comprises 14 residues. Germline V CDR1 and CDR2: SGHNT, YYREEE (reference sequence). V gave up 2 bases and J gave up 2 bases, with 10 bases separating them. Here the CDR3 reads CASSLSTGQETQYF. The DNA of the CDR3 is TGTGCCAGCAGCTTATCCACAGGACAAGAGACCCAGTACTTC.

The V call is TRBV4-3, the J call TRBJ2-7, with D uncertain. V lost 3 bases and J lost 4, with 10 bases in between. From germline, CDR1 is LGHNA and CDR2 YSLEER. The CDR3 totals 13 residues. CDR3 loop: CASSHGPDYEQYF. For the CDR3, the DNA is TGCGCCAGCAGCCATGGCCCAGATTACGAGCAGTACTTC.

This rearrangement joins TRBV14 to TRBJ2-5; the D is unclear. Germline V gene lookup returns CDR1 SGHDN and CDR2 FVKESK. The germline V and J ends were trimmed by 0 bases and 5 bases, with 7 bases remaining between them. The CDR3 is made up of 13 amino acids. CDR3 amino acids: CASSQDVTETQYF. DNA for the CDR3: TGTGCCAGCAGCCAAGACGTCACCGAGACCCAGTACTTC.

The chain carries TRBV14 and TRBJ2-1; D is ambiguous. CDR3 length: 11 residues. Germline CDR1 and CDR2: SGHDN and FVKESK. V gave up 4 bases and J gave up 9 bases, with 7 bases separating them. Written as DNA, the CDR3 is TGTGCCAGCAGCCTTCTAGGTGAGCAGTTCTTC. Protein: CASSLLGEQFF.

Written as DNA, the CDR3 is TGTGCCACCAGCAGAGGACAGGGGAGCTCCTACGAGCAGTACGTC. Amino acid sequence: CATSRGQGSSYEQYV. This chain connects TRBV15 to TRBJ2-7; 8 bases fit TRBD1. Looked up from germline, CDR1 is LNHNV and CDR2 is YYDKDF (reference sequence). The trim removed 1 base at V and 0 bases at J, leaving 2 bases unmatched. The CDR3 has 15 amino acids.

This chain links TRBV27 with TRBJ2-3, with D uncertain. Germline V lookup: CDR1 MNHEY, CDR2 SMNVEV (reference sequence). The germline V and J ends were trimmed by 0 bases and 2 bases, with 21 bases remaining between them. This CDR3 contains 19 residues. DNA for the CDR3: TGTGCCAGCAGTTTATCGTCGAGTCGGGTGCCGTATAACACAGATACGCAGTATTTT. Translating it yields CASSLSSSRVPYNTDTQYF.

This clone was seen only a few times. The chain couples TRBV28 to TRBJ2-7, with 13 bases identical to TRBD2. V was pared by 5 bases and J by 1 base, with 5 bases of the junction left unmatched. CDR1 and CDR2 from the germline V gene are MDHEN and SYDVKM. The CDR3 has 16 amino acids. The CDR3 is CASSPLTSGRSYEQYF. CDR3 DNA: TGTGCCAGCAGTCCTCTGACTAGCGGGAGGTCCTACGAGCAGTACTTC.